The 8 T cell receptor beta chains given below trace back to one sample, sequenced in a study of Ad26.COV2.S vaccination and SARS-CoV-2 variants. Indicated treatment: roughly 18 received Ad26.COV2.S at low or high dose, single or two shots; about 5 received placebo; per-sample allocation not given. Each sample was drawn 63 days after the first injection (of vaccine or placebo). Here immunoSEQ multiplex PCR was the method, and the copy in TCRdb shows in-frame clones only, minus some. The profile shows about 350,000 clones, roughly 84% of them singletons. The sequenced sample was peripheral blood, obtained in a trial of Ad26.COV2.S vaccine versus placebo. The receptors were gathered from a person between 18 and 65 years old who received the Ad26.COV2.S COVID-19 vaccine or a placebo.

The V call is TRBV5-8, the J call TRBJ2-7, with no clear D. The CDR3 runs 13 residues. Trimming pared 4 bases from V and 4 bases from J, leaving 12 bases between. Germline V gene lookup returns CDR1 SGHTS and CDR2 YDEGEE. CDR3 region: CASSHPPNYEQYF. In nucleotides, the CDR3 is TGTGCCAGCAGCCACCCACCTAATTACGAGCAGTACTTC.

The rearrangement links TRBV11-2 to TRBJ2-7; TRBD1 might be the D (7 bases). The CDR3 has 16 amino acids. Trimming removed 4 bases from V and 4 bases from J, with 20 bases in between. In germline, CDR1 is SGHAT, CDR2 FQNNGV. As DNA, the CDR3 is TGTGCCAGCAGCTCCAGCGGGCAGGGGGTGAAGTACGAGCAGTACTTC. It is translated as CASSSSGQGVKYEQYF.

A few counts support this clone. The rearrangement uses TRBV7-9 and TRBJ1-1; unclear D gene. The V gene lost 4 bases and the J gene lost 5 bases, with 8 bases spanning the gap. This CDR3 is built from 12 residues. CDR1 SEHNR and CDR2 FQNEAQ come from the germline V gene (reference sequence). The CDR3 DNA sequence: TGTGCCAGCAGCTCCTGGGGAACTGAAGCTTTCTTT. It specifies CASSSWGTEAFF.

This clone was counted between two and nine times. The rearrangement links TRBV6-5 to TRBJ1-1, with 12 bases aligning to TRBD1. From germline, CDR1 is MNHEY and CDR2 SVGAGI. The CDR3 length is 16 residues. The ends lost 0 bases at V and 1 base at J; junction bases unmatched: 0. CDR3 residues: CASSYSGQGANTEAFF. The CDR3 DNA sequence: TGTGCCAGCAGTTACTCGGGACAGGGGGCGAACACTGAAGCTTTCTTT.

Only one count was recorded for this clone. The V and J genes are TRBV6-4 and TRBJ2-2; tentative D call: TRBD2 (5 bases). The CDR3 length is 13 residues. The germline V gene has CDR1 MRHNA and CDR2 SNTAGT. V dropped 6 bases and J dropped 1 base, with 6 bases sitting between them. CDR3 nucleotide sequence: TGTGCCAGCAGCCGGGGGAACACCGGGGAGCTGTTTTTT. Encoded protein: CASSRGNTGELFF.

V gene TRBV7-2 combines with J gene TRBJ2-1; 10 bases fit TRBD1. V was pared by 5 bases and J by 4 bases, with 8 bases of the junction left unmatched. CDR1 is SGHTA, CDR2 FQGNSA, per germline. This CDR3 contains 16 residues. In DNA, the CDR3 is TGTGCCAGCAGCCCAGGAGGGACAGGGGTGTACAATGAGCAGTTCTTC. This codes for CASSPGGTGVYNEQFF. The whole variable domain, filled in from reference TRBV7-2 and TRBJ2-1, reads GAGVSQSPSNKVTEKGKDVELRCDPISGHTALYWYRQSLGQGLEFLIYFQGNSAPDKSGLPSDRFSAERTGGSVSTLTIQRTQQEDSAVYLCASSPGGTGVYNEQFFGPGTRLTVL.

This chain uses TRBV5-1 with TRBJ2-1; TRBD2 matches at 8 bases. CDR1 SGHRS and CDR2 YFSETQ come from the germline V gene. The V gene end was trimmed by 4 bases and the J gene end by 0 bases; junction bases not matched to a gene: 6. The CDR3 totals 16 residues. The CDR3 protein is CASSPPRGGSYNEQFF. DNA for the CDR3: TGCGCCAGCAGCCCGCCACGGGGGGGCTCCTACAATGAGCAGTTCTTC.

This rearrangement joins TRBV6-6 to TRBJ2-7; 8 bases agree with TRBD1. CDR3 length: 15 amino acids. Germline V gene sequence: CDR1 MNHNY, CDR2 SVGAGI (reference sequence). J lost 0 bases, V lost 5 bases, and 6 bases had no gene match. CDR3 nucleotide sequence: TGTGCCAGCAGTCCCGGGACAGGATACTCCTACGAGCAGTACTTC. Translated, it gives CASSPGTGYSYEQYF.